The source of this T cell receptor beta chain is a study of T cells after posttransplantation cyclophosphamide. The CDR3 covers 14 residues. Trimming cost V 2 bases and J 8 bases; bases outside gene matches: 6. Germline-derived CDR1 and CDR2 are LNHDA and SQIVND (reference sequence). Treatment was busulfan-fludarabine conditioning, a marrow graft, and cyclophosphamide on days +3 and +4. This clone was detected a few times. Its specificity is unknown. Findings of the study overall: Later post-transplant blood repertoires were often dominated by donor CD8+ memory clones. TRB clonality was highly associated with recipient CMV seropositivity and reactivation.

Using immunoSEQ multiplex PCR, the repertoire was profiled, and TCRdb retains in-frame clones only, with some absent. The sample consists of 4,300 or so clones, approximately 80% of them appearing once. The input for sequencing was PBMCs, taken after allogeneic stem cell transplant with posttransplant cyclophosphamide. The chain employs TRBV19 and TRBJ2-1, with 7 bases matching TRBD1. The sequence derives from a male patient aged 40 to 55 who received an allogeneic stem cell transplant from a related donor, was CMV-positive, and had acute and chronic GVHD. Some of the T cells may derive from the graft donor. CDR3 nucleotides: TGTGCCAGTAGTATATCCCCTCAGGGGGATGAGCAGTTCTTC. Its protein is CASSISPQGDEQFF.